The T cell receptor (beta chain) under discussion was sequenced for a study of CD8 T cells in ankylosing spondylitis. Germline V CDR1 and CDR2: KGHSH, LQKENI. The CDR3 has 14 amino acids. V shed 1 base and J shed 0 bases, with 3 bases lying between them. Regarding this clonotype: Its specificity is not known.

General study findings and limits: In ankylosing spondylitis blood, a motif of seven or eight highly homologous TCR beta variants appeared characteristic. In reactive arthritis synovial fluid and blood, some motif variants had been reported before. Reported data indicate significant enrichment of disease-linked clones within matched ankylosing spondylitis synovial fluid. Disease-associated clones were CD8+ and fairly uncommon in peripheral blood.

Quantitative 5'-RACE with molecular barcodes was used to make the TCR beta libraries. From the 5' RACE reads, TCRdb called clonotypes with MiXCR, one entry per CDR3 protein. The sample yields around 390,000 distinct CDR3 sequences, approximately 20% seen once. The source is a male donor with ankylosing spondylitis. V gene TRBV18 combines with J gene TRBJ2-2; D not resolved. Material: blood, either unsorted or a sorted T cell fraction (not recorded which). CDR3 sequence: CASSPLANTGELFF. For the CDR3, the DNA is TGTGCCAGCTCACCACTTGCGAACACCGGGGAGCTGTTTTTT.